Listed below are T cell receptor beta chains from one sample, sequenced in a study of T cell repertoires in cytomegalovirus infection. These receptors' targets are unknown. TCRdb redid the calling of the reads with MiXCR, one entry per CDR3 protein. The sample lists 750,000 to 950,000 distinct CDR3 sequences, 25% to 30% seen once, with 10% to 15% in the top ten. The material was cultured CD8+ T cells from PBMCs, obtained from culture after CMV antigen stimulation. These TCRs come from a human donor in good health (CMV status not recorded). Some clones in this sample may be carry-over from other donors' samples. Each CDR3 is given with its conserved first and last residue. D genes are given only for firm matches. Part of the rows lack a size; the others show once, few, many or a class for expanded clones.

d_gene: TRBD1; v_gene: TRBV12-3/TRBV12-4; abundance: few; j_gene: TRBJ2-3; CDR3nt: TGTGCCAGCGACGGACAGGGGACAGATACGCAGTATTTT; CDR3aa: CASDGQGTDTQYF
d_gene: TRBD2; v_gene: TRBV3-1; abundance: NA; j_gene: TRBJ2-2; CDR3nt: TGTGCCAGCAGCCAAAAGGCTAGCGGGTTCACCGGGGAGCTGTTTTTT; CDR3aa: CASSQKASGFTGELFF
d_gene: NA; v_gene: TRBV11-2; abundance: few; j_gene: TRBJ1-1; CDR3nt: TGTGCCAGCAGCCCCCCGGGACTAATGGGGACTGAAGCTTTCTTT; CDR3aa: CASSPPGLMGTEAFF
d_gene: NA; v_gene: TRBV2; abundance: few; j_gene: TRBJ2-7; CDR3nt: TGTGCCAGCAGTGATGGCCGCTACGAGCAGTACTTC; CDR3aa: CASSDGRYEQYF
d_gene: TRBD1; v_gene: TRBV6-5; abundance: NA; j_gene: TRBJ1-4; CDR3nt: TGTGCCAGCAGTTACGGGAACCCCGGGACAGGCTCTGAAAAACTGTTTTTT; CDR3aa: CASSYGNPGTGSEKLFF
d_gene: TRBD1; v_gene: TRBV6-1; abundance: few; j_gene: TRBJ1-2; CDR3nt: TGTGCCAGCAGTGATTATAACAGGGGGGCTAACTATGGCTACACCTTC; CDR3aa: CASSDYNRGANYGYTF
d_gene: NA; v_gene: TRBV25-1; abundance: few; j_gene: TRBJ1-2; CDR3nt: TGTGCCAGCAGTGAATGGATGGCGCCCCAATTCAACTATGGCTACACCTTC; CDR3aa: CASSEWMAPQFNYGYTF
d_gene: NA; v_gene: TRBV7-9; abundance: NA; j_gene: TRBJ2-1; CDR3nt: TGTGCCAGCAGTAGGTTCTCCCGGTGGGATGAGCAGTTCTTC; CDR3aa: CASSRFSRWDEQFF
d_gene: NA; v_gene: TRBV19; abundance: few; j_gene: TRBJ1-1; CDR3nt: TGTGCCAGTAGTATTGCCGGTGGCACTGAAGCTTTCTTT; CDR3aa: CASSIAGGTEAFF
d_gene: NA; v_gene: TRBV29-1; abundance: few; j_gene: TRBJ2-1; CDR3nt: TGCAGCGTTGGCCGGGACGGCGACAATGAGCAGTTCTTC; CDR3aa: CSVGRDGDNEQFF
d_gene: NA; v_gene: TRBV10-3; abundance: NA; j_gene: TRBJ1-1; CDR3nt: TGTGCCATCAGCCGTTTACAGGGAGACACTGAAGCTTTCTTT; CDR3aa: CAISRLQGDTEAFF